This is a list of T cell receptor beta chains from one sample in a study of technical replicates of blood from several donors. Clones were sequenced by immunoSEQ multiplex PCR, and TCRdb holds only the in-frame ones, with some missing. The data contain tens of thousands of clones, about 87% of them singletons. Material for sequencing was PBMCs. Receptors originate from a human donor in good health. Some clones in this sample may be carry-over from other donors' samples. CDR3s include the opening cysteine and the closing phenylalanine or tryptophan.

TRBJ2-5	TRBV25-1	CASSEAGVGETQYF
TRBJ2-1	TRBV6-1	CASSEVSGYNEQFF
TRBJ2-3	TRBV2	CASSEGRDTQYF
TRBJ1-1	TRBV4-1	CASSATGVRMNTEAFF
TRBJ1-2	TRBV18	CASSSWIGANYGYTF
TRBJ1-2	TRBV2	CASRTGQGAAGYTF
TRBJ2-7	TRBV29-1	CSVGMRQGIHEQYF
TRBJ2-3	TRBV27	CASSLSLEADTQYF
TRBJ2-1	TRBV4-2	CASSQDSYNEQFF
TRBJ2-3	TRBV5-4	CASSLASGTTDTQYF
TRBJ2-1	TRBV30	CACTRYNEQFF
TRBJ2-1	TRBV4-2	CASSQEGTSGVNEQFF
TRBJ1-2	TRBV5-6	CASSEGSGTVHPYGYTF
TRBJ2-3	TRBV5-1	CASSWRAGATDTQYF
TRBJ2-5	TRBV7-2	CASSLSASPGTQYF
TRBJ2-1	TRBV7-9	CASTSWPAARDEQFF
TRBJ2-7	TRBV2	CAILFGGKGYEQYF
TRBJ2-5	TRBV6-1	CASSVLAVQETQYF
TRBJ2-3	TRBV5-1	CASSLDGSTDTQYF
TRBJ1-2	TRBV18	CASSPGGANYGYTF
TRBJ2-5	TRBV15	CATSRGGQRKETQYF
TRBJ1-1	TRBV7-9	CASSLFEGTNTEAFF
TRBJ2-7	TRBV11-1	CASSLRGAGPLTYEQYF